A selection of T cell receptor beta chains follows, all from one sample in a study of blood T cells in healthy people across ages. TCRdb reprocessed the 5' RACE reads with MiXCR, giving one entry per CDR3 protein. Found here are around 710,000 distinct CDR3 sequences, roughly two fifths of them singletons; the top ten hold 20% to 25%. Sequencing was done on a sample of blood. These receptors were obtained from a woman aged 55-69 years in good health. The CDR3 runs from the conserved cysteine through the conserved F or W. D genes are given only for firm matches. Rows give clone size only sometimes, using once, few, many, or a class for an expanded clone.

V gene: TRBV4-2
clone size: many
D gene: NA
J gene: TRBJ2-1
CDR3 DNA: TGTGCGAGCGGGCCTAGCCGGGATGAGCAGTTCTTC
CDR3 protein: CASGPSRDEQFF

V gene: TRBV27
clone size: NA
D gene: NA
J gene: TRBJ1-2
CDR3 DNA: TGTGCCAGCTCCCCGGAGGGTGGGGGCGTTGGGTATGGCTACACCTTC
CDR3 protein: CASSPEGGGVGYGYTF

V gene: TRBV2
clone size: NA
D gene: NA
J gene: TRBJ2-3
CDR3 DNA: TGTGCCAGCAGTAGGGGACTCCCCCGCGCAGATACGCAGTATTTT
CDR3 protein: CASSRGLPRADTQYF

V gene: TRBV6-4
clone size: NA
D gene: NA
J gene: TRBJ2-3
CDR3 DNA: TGTGCCAGCAGTGCGAATCCCACAGATACGCAGTATTTT
CDR3 protein: CASSANPTDTQYF

V gene: TRBV12-3/TRBV12-4
clone size: few
D gene: NA
J gene: TRBJ1-1
CDR3 DNA: TGTGCCAGCAGTCCGGTCCAGGGGAACACTGAAGCTTTCTTT
CDR3 protein: CASSPVQGNTEAFF

V gene: TRBV11-2
clone size: NA
D gene: TRBD2
J gene: TRBJ2-1
CDR3 DNA: TGTGCCAGCAGATGGACTAGCGGGGGGATTAGTAAGCAGTTCTTC
CDR3 protein: CASRWTSGGISKQFF

V gene: TRBV9
clone size: few
D gene: TRBD2
J gene: TRBJ2-1
CDR3 DNA: TGTGCCAGCAGCGTAGTAGGGGGAAAGATTTCGACTAGCGGGAGACCATACAATGAGCAGTTCTTC
CDR3 protein: CASSVVGGKISTSGRPYNEQFF

V gene: TRBV2
clone size: NA
D gene: TRBD2
J gene: TRBJ2-3
CDR3 DNA: TGTGCCAGCAGTGAACGGGGGGTGGCAGATACGCAGTATTTT
CDR3 protein: CASSERGVADTQYF

V gene: TRBV7-2
clone size: few
D gene: TRBD2
J gene: TRBJ2-3
CDR3 DNA: TGTGCCAGCACCGAAAAGCCTCGGGGAGCGGGAGGCCTCAGAGATACGCAGTATTTT
CDR3 protein: CASTEKPRGAGGLRDTQYF

V gene: TRBV10-2
clone size: NA
D gene: TRBD2
J gene: TRBJ2-1
CDR3 DNA: TGCGCCAGCCGGATGGGGGGGGAGCCATACAATGAGCAGTTCTTC
CDR3 protein: CASRMGGEPYNEQFF

V gene: TRBV12-3/TRBV12-4
clone size: NA
D gene: TRBD1
J gene: TRBJ2-3
CDR3 DNA: TGTGCCAGCAGGCCACGGGACAGGGGGCTCTCCCCCCCAGACAAGGGCACAGATACGCAGTATTTT
CDR3 protein: CASRPRDRGLSPPDKGTDTQYF

V gene: TRBV12-3/TRBV12-4
clone size: NA
D gene: TRBD1
J gene: TRBJ1-1
CDR3 DNA: TGTGCCAGCAGTCCGACCCGGGACAGGGGGCGGGGCACTGAAGCTTTCTTT
CDR3 protein: CASSPTRDRGRGTEAFF

V gene: TRBV29-1
clone size: few
D gene: NA
J gene: TRBJ1-1
CDR3 DNA: TGCAGCGTTGACGAACAGAACACTGAAGCTTTCTTT
CDR3 protein: CSVDEQNTEAFF

V gene: TRBV7-9
clone size: NA
D gene: NA
J gene: TRBJ1-1
CDR3 DNA: TGTGCCAGCAGCTGGCAGGGGCTCACTGAAGCTTTCTTT
CDR3 protein: CASSWQGLTEAFF

V gene: TRBV9
clone size: few
D gene: NA
J gene: TRBJ2-5
CDR3 DNA: TGTGCCAGCAGCGTAGGACAGGTTCGCGAGACCCAGTACTTC
CDR3 protein: CASSVGQVRETQYF

V gene: TRBV20-1
clone size: NA
D gene: TRBD1
J gene: TRBJ1-4
CDR3 DNA: TGCAGTGCCCCGGGACAGACTAATGAAAAACTGTTTTTT
CDR3 protein: CSAPGQTNEKLFF

V gene: TRBV5-5
clone size: few
D gene: NA
J gene: TRBJ2-7
CDR3 DNA: TGTGCCAGCAGCTTGGCCGTCTACGAGCAGTACTTC
CDR3 protein: CASSLAVYEQYF

V gene: TRBV20-1
clone size: many
D gene: NA
J gene: TRBJ2-1
CDR3 DNA: TGCAGTGCTAGAGAAACGCCCTTTCAGTTCTTC
CDR3 protein: CSARETPFQFF

V gene: TRBV6-1
clone size: NA
D gene: NA
J gene: TRBJ1-5
CDR3 DNA: TGTGCCAGCACCAAAATCGGACAGCTAAATCAGCCCCAGCATTTT
CDR3 protein: CASTKIGQLNQPQHF

V gene: TRBV6-1
clone size: once
D gene: TRBD1
J gene: TRBJ2-2
CDR3 DNA: TGTGCCAGCAGTAGGGAGCCAGGGGGCATCGGAACAACCGGGGAGCTGTTTTTT
CDR3 protein: CASSREPGGIGTTGELFF

V gene: TRBV7-3
clone size: NA
D gene: TRBD2
J gene: TRBJ2-7
CDR3 DNA: TGTGCCAGCAGCCTAGTCCCTTTGATAGCGGGGGACCACAATGAGCAGTACTTC
CDR3 protein: CASSLVPLIAGDHNEQYF

V gene: TRBV7-2
clone size: NA
D gene: TRBD2
J gene: TRBJ2-3
CDR3 DNA: TGTGCCAGCACGACTAGCGGACTCACAGATACGCAGTATTTT
CDR3 protein: CASTTSGLTDTQYF

V gene: TRBV4-3
clone size: many
D gene: TRBD2
J gene: TRBJ2-5
CDR3 DNA: TGCGCCAGCAGCCAAGACGCGGGAGTGGGACAAGAGACCCAGTACTTC
CDR3 protein: CASSQDAGVGQETQYF

V gene: TRBV20-1
clone size: many
D gene: NA
J gene: TRBJ2-7
CDR3 DNA: TGCAGTGCTAGAGATCACCGAAGCTACGAGCAGTACTTC
CDR3 protein: CSARDHRSYEQYF

V gene: TRBV6-1
clone size: NA
D gene: NA
J gene: TRBJ1-1
CDR3 DNA: TGTGCCAGCAGCTTGAGGTCAGGGGACCAAGCGAACACTGAAGCTTTCTTT
CDR3 protein: CASSLRSGDQANTEAFF

V gene: TRBV6-5
clone size: NA
D gene: NA
J gene: TRBJ2-6
CDR3 DNA: TGTGCCAGCAGTTACTCGTTCAGGGCTGGGGCCAACGTCCTGACTTTC
CDR3 protein: CASSYSFRAGANVLTF

V gene: TRBV6-2/TRBV6-3
clone size: few
D gene: NA
J gene: TRBJ1-4
CDR3 DNA: TGTGCCAGCAGCATGAATGAAAAACTGTTTTTT
CDR3 protein: CASSMNEKLFF

V gene: TRBV9
clone size: few
D gene: NA
J gene: TRBJ2-7
CDR3 DNA: TGTGCCAGCAGCGTAGGCAAGATGTCAACGACCTACGAGCAGTACTTC
CDR3 protein: CASSVGKMSTTYEQYF

V gene: TRBV20-1
clone size: NA
D gene: NA
J gene: TRBJ1-5
CDR3 DNA: TGCAGTGCTAGGTATTGGGAGCAGCCCCAGCATTTT
CDR3 protein: CSARYWEQPQHF

V gene: TRBV9
clone size: few
D gene: TRBD2
J gene: TRBJ2-1
CDR3 DNA: TGTGCCAGCAGCGTGACTAGCGAGGGCGATGAGCAGTTCTTC
CDR3 protein: CASSVTSEGDEQFF

V gene: TRBV6-5
clone size: NA
D gene: TRBD2
J gene: TRBJ2-3
CDR3 DNA: TGTGCCAGCAGCCGTTTAAGCGGACCCGGCGGGAGGACGCAGTATTTT
CDR3 protein: CASSRLSGPGGRTQYF

V gene: TRBV7-9
clone size: NA
D gene: TRBD1
J gene: TRBJ1-1
CDR3 DNA: TGTGCCAGCAGCGCGCAGGGGGACACTGAAGCTTTCTTT
CDR3 protein: CASSAQGDTEAFF

V gene: TRBV7-6
clone size: NA
D gene: NA
J gene: TRBJ2-1
CDR3 DNA: TGTGCCAGCAGCTCTAATCCATCCTCCTACAATGAGCAGTTCTTC
CDR3 protein: CASSSNPSSYNEQFF

V gene: TRBV20-1
clone size: few
D gene: NA
J gene: TRBJ2-1
CDR3 DNA: TGCAGTGCTAGAGATATCCTGGGACACTCTAATGAGCAGTTCTTC
CDR3 protein: CSARDILGHSNEQFF

V gene: TRBV6-6
clone size: NA
D gene: TRBD1
J gene: TRBJ2-5
CDR3 DNA: TGTGCCAGCACCTACCTGGGGACAGGACAAGGGACCCAGTACTTC
CDR3 protein: CASTYLGTGQGTQYF

V gene: TRBV6-2/TRBV6-3
clone size: few
D gene: TRBD1
J gene: TRBJ2-7
CDR3 DNA: TGTGCCAGCAGTTTCGGGGGACAGGGAAACGAGCAGTACTTC
CDR3 protein: CASSFGGQGNEQYF

V gene: TRBV15
clone size: NA
D gene: NA
J gene: TRBJ1-2
CDR3 DNA: TGTGCCACCAGGAGGGAGAACTATGGCTACACCTTC
CDR3 protein: CATRRENYGYTF

V gene: TRBV3-1
clone size: few
D gene: NA
J gene: TRBJ2-3
CDR3 DNA: TGTGCCAGCAGCCAACTCCTAGGTGGCGGCACAGATACGCAGTATTTT
CDR3 protein: CASSQLLGGGTDTQYF

V gene: TRBV11-1
clone size: NA
D gene: NA
J gene: TRBJ2-1
CDR3 DNA: TGTGCCAGCAGCTTAGAGGGGGATCGCTGGTACAATGAGCAGTTCTTC
CDR3 protein: CASSLEGDRWYNEQFF

V gene: TRBV11-3
clone size: NA
D gene: TRBD1
J gene: TRBJ2-7
CDR3 DNA: TGTGCCAGCAGCTTAGGCGGAACAGGGGTTACCGAGCAGTACTTC
CDR3 protein: CASSLGGTGVTEQYF

V gene: TRBV25-1
clone size: NA
D gene: TRBD2
J gene: TRBJ2-6
CDR3 DNA: TGTGCCAGCAGTGAATATGCGGGAGATAGCTCTGGGGCCAACGTCCTGACTTTC
CDR3 protein: CASSEYAGDSSGANVLTF

V gene: TRBV6-6
clone size: few
D gene: NA
J gene: TRBJ2-7
CDR3 DNA: TGTGCCAGCAGGAAGGACTTAAGCTACGAGCAGTACTTC
CDR3 protein: CASRKDLSYEQYF

V gene: TRBV20-1
clone size: many
D gene: NA
J gene: TRBJ2-1
CDR3 DNA: TGCAGTGCAACCGACGGTGGATATTGGCAGTTGGGACAGTTCTTC
CDR3 protein: CSATDGGYWQLGQFF

V gene: TRBV25-1
clone size: NA
D gene: TRBD2
J gene: TRBJ2-4
CDR3 DNA: TGTGCCAGCAGTGAGGAGCTAGCGGGGGCCAACATTCAGTACTTC
CDR3 protein: CASSEELAGANIQYF

V gene: TRBV6-6
clone size: once
D gene: NA
J gene: TRBJ1-6
CDR3 DNA: TGTGCCAGCGGGGCCTTGGGGAGTTCACCCCTCCACTTT
CDR3 protein: CASGALGSSPLHF